The 30 T cell receptor beta chains below were found in one sample sequenced in a study of OX40 agonist ivuxolimab in advanced cancers. Only in-frame clones appear in the TCRdb table, and some are missing; sequencing was by immunoSEQ multiplex PCR. The repertoire includes some 35,000 clones, 70% to 85% of them detected once, and around a quarter sits in the top ten. Sequencing used CD4+ or CD8+ T cells sorted from blood, obtained in a trial of the OX40 agonist ivuxolimab. The receptors here all came from an adult with an advanced solid tumor such as melanoma, head and neck, liver or kidney cancer.

This chain links TRBV7-6 with TRBJ1-1; D perhaps matches TRBD1 (6 bases). CDR1 and CDR2 from the germline V gene are SGHVS and FNYEAQ. V lost 4 bases, J lost 1 base, and 16 bases lay in between. The CDR3 spans 16 residues. The DNA for the CDR3 is TGTGCCAGCAGCTCCGCGGCGGGGGCTAGGAACACTGAAGCTTTCTTT. Translated: CASSSAAGARNTEAFF. Supplemented by reference TRBV7-6 and TRBJ1-1, the full variable domain reads GAGVSQSPRYKVTKRGQDVALRCDPISGHVSLYWYRQALGQGPEFLTYFNYEAQQDKSGLPNDRFSAERPEGSISTLTIQRTEQRDSAMYRCASSSAAGARNTEAFFGQGTRLTVV.

The V call is TRBV4-1, the J call TRBJ1-2; D not certain. The V end lost 4 bases, the J end lost 3 bases, and 15 bases lay between the germline ends. Germline V lookup: CDR1 MGHRA, CDR2 YSYEKL. This CDR3 contains 15 residues. CDR3 coding DNA: TGCGCCAGCAGCCGATCAGGTCGCCGGGACTATGGCTACACCTTC. It yields the protein CASSRSGRRDYGYTF.

In this sample, this clone turned up a few times. The V and J genes are TRBV27 and TRBJ2-7; TRBD1 matches at 8 bases. The germline CDR1 and CDR2 sequences are MNHEY and SMNVEV (reference sequence). The CDR3 consists of 15 residues. With V trimmed by 5 bases and J by 2 bases, 8 bases remained unmatched. The CDR3 DNA sequence: TGTGCCAGCAGTATGACAGGGGTGGGCACCTACGAGCAGTACTTC. Protein sequence: CASSMTGVGTYEQYF.

This chain joins TRBV19 and TRBJ1-5, with D maybe TRBD1 (6 bases). CDR3 length: 13 amino acids. V was pared by 10 bases and J by 0 bases, with 10 bases between. Germline lookup yields CDR1 LNHDA and CDR2 SQIVND (reference sequence). The CDR3 sequence is CATRTDSNQPQHF. The CDR3 DNA reads TGTGCCACCAGGACAGATAGCAATCAGCCCCAGCATTTT.

The chain couples TRBV7-9 to TRBJ2-7; no reliable D call. V was trimmed by 1 base and J by 2 bases, leaving 3 bases between them. This CDR3 region has 12 residues. Germline V lookup: CDR1 SEHNR, CDR2 FQNEAQ (reference sequence). CDR3 amino acids: CASSLGTYEQYF. The CDR3 DNA follows: TGTGCCAGCAGCTTAGGCACCTACGAGCAGTACTTC. The full variable domain, with the rest looked up from reference TRBV7-9 and TRBJ2-7, is DTGVSQNPRHKITKRGQNVTFRCDPISEHNRLYWYRQTLGQGPEFLTYFQNEAQLEKSRLLSDRFSAERPKGSFSTLEIQRTEQGDSAMYLCASSLGTYEQYFGPGTRLTVT.

The chain employs TRBV10-1 and TRBJ1-1; 7 bases fit TRBD1. After removal of 3 bases from V and 1 base from J, the junction contained 5 bases not matched to a gene. CDR3 length: 15 residues. Germline V gene data show CDR1 as WNHNN and CDR2 as SYGVQD (reference sequence). DNA for the CDR3: TGCGCCAGCAGTGAAGGCCCAGGGGGGAACACTGAAGCTTTCTTT. This gives the protein CASSEGPGGNTEAFF.

The rearrangement links TRBV9 to TRBJ2-5; possibly TRBD1 for D (6 bases). The J call may be wrong; the DNA end is better matched by TRBJ2-7. The germline gives CDR1 SGDLS, CDR2 YYNGEE. This CDR3 spans 12 amino acids. The chain's CDR3 is CASSDRDYEQYF. The CDR3 nucleotides read TGTGCCAGCAGCGACAGGGATTACGAGCAGTACTTC.

The chain carries TRBV28 and TRBJ2-7; the D is unclear. With 2 bases removed from V and 2 bases from J, the gap between germline ends came to 10 bases. Germline assignment: CDR1 MDHEN and CDR2 SYDVKM. CDR3 length equals 14 residues. The CDR3 is CASSLGSRAYEQYF. CDR3 DNA sequence: TGTGCCAGCAGTTTAGGATCTAGGGCCTACGAGCAGTACTTC. Full variable domain (missing parts from reference TRBV28 and TRBJ2-7): DVKVTQSSRYLVKRTGEKVFLECVQDMDHENMFWYRQDPGLGLRLIYFSYDVKMKEKGDIPEGYSVSREKKERFSLILESASTNQTSMYLCASSLGSRAYEQYFGPGTRLTVT.

In this sample, this clone turned up a few times. This chain connects TRBV11-1 to TRBJ2-6; weak D call: TRBD2 (6 bases). This CDR3 comprises 17 residues. The V and J ends lost 5 bases and 0 bases respectively, with 14 bases between them. Germline loops: CDR1 SGHAT, CDR2 FQDESV (reference sequence). This chain's CDR3 is CASSHTGTYSGANVLTF. In DNA form, the CDR3 reads TGTGCCAGCAGCCATACCGGGACTTACTCTGGGGCCAACGTCCTGACTTTC. The complete variable domain, with remaining parts taken from reference TRBV11-1 and TRBJ2-6, reads EAEVAQSPRYKITEKSQAVAFWCDPISGHATLYWYRQILGQGPELLVQFQDESVVDDSQLPKDRFSAERLKGVDSTLKIQPAELGDSAMYLCASSHTGTYSGANVLTFGAGSRLTVL.

In its sample, this clone was seen a few times. The chain joins TRBV10-3 to TRBJ1-1, with a tentative D call TRBD1 (6 bases). Germline assignment: CDR1 ENHRY and CDR2 SYGVKD. Trimming removed 6 bases at V and 0 bases at J, with 11 bases between. The CDR3 is 14 amino acids. CDR3 region: CAISPQGMNTEAFF. The CDR3 DNA follows: TGTGCCATCAGCCCTCAGGGGATGAACACTGAAGCTTTCTTT.

The chain joins TRBV5-1 to TRBJ2-5; D possibly corresponds to TRBD2 (7 bases). The J call is uncertain, as TRBJ2-7 better fits the DNA end. In germline, CDR1 is SGHRS, CDR2 YFSETQ. CDR3 length: 15 amino acids. CDR3 bases: TGCGCCAGCAGCTTGGCCCGGGGGGCGGGCTACGAGCAGTACTTC. Amino acids: CASSLARGAGYEQYF.

CDR3 DNA: TGTGCCAGCAGGGACGCCGCCGGTAACAATGAGCAGTTCTTC. Its translation is CASRDAAGNNEQFF. The chain recombines TRBV7-9 with TRBJ2-1; D is undetermined. V was trimmed by 6 bases and J by 5 bases, leaving 14 bases between them. Germline CDR1 reads SEHNR; CDR2 reads FQNEAQ (reference sequence). This CDR3 contains 14 residues.

The genes are TRBV7-8 and TRBJ2-3; no reliable D call. Trimming stripped 1 base from V and 6 bases from J, with 17 bases between. Germline V gene sequence: CDR1 SGHVS, CDR2 FQNEAQ. This CDR3 is built from 16 residues. CDR3 nucleotide sequence: TGTGCCAGCAGCTTAGGGGTAGGCCTGACCGGGGATACGCAGTATTTT. The encoded protein is CASSLGVGLTGDTQYF. The variable domain in full, with the rest retrieved from reference TRBV7-8 and TRBJ2-3, is GAGVSQSPRYKVAKRGQDVALRCDPISGHVSLFWYQQALGQGPEFLTYFQNEAQLDKSGLPSDRFFAERPEGSVSTLKIQRTQQEDSAVYLCASSLGVGLTGDTQYFGPGTRLTVL.

This chain connects TRBV6-1 to TRBJ2-1; a possible D gene is TRBD2 (6 bases). This CDR3 is 13 amino acids long. The germline V gene encodes CDR1 MNHNS and CDR2 SASEGT. The ends were cut back, 3 bases at V and 9 bases at J, with 12 bases in the middle. In DNA, the CDR3 is TGTGCCAGCAGTGACTCGGGGGAGTTTGAGCAGTTCTTC. Its translation: CASSDSGEFEQFF.

The chain employs TRBV6-1 and TRBJ2-1, with D perhaps TRBD1 (6 bases). The germline V gene has CDR1 MNHNS and CDR2 SASEGT. The CDR3 loop spans 16 amino acids. Trimming pared 3 bases from V and 4 bases from J, leaving 16 bases between. The CDR3 nucleotides read TGTGCCAGCAGTGATCTTGGGGACATACTATACAATGAGCAGTTCTTC. This codes for CASSDLGDILYNEQFF.

The V call is TRBV9, the J call TRBJ2-7; D unclear. The V end lost 2 bases, the J end lost 0 bases, and 6 bases lay between the germline ends. The length of the CDR3 is 13 residues. Germline V gives CDR1 SGDLS, CDR2 YYNGEE. This chain's CDR3 is CASSVGHSYEQYF. CDR3 bases: TGTGCCAGCAGCGTTGGGCACTCCTACGAGCAGTACTTC.

V and J are TRBV30 and TRBJ2-2, with D possibly TRBD1 on 5 matching bases. The germline V and J ends were trimmed by 8 bases and 7 bases, with 14 bases remaining between them. The CDR3 has 12 residues. CDR1 and CDR2 from the germline V gene are GTSNPN and SVGIG (reference sequence). CDR3 in amino acids: CAGPGIGGELFF. In nucleotides, the CDR3 is TGTGCCGGACCAGGGATAGGCGGGGAGCTGTTTTTT.

The chain links TRBV28 to TRBJ2-1; 7 bases align to TRBD1. V shed 10 bases, J shed 6 bases, and the junction held 9 bases outside the gene matches. The CDR3 runs 13 residues. Germline CDR1 and CDR2: MDHEN and SYDVKM. The CDR3 sequence: CATSETGPNEQFF. CDR3 DNA sequence: TGTGCCACATCCGAGACAGGGCCCAATGAGCAGTTCTTC.

To note about this clone: Other nucleotide sequences from this sample produce the same CDR3. This rearrangement joins TRBV27 to TRBJ1-1; D is uncertain. The CDR3 is 13 residues long. The germline V gene encodes CDR1 MNHEY and CDR2 SMNVEV (reference sequence). Trimming left V 6 bases short and J 2 bases short, with 10 bases between. The CDR3 region has the DNA TGTGCCAGCAGCATAGGCACAAACACTGAAGCTTTCTTT. Translating gives CASSIGTNTEAFF.

The V and J genes are TRBV27 and TRBJ2-3; the D gene could be TRBD1 or TRBD2 (5 bases each). Germline values: CDR1 MNHEY, CDR2 SMNVEV (reference sequence). The CDR3 length is 16 residues. V lost 3 bases and J 2 bases, leaving 15 bases between the germline ends. The CDR3 coding sequence is TGTGCCAGCAGTTTTTTGGCTCGGGGCTACACAGATACGCAGTATTTT. Translated: CASSFLARGYTDTQYF.

The gene calls are TRBV6-4 and TRBJ2-6; D gene uncertain. The germline V gene has CDR1 MRHNA and CDR2 SNTAGT. CDR3 length equals 17 residues. V was cut by 0 bases and J by 1 base, with 10 bases left in between. In DNA, the CDR3 is TGTGCCAGCAGTGACTCGTTTGAAGAATCTGGGGCCAACGTCCTGACTTTC. It translates to CASSDSFEESGANVLTF.

This chain links TRBV5-4 with TRBJ1-1; D remains unclear. In germline, CDR1 is SGHNT, CDR2 YYREEE (reference sequence). The CDR3 covers 12 residues. V was pared by 4 bases and J by 2 bases, with 6 bases between. The CDR3 DNA reads TGTGCCAGCAGCATCATAAACACTGAAGCTTTCTTT. Protein sequence: CASSIINTEAFF.

V usage is TRBV19 and J usage is TRBJ2-7, with D tentatively TRBD1 or TRBD2 (5 bases each). CDR3 length: 14 amino acids. The germline V gene encodes CDR1 LNHDA and CDR2 SQIVND (reference sequence). Trimming cost V 6 bases and J 2 bases, with 14 bases left between them. CDR3 sequence reads: CASSLGGPAYEQYF. CDR3 coding DNA: TGTGCCAGTAGCCTTGGGGGACCCGCCTACGAGCAGTACTTC.

The CDR3: CASSESGGGDNSPLHF. The CDR3 DNA reads as TGTGCCAGCAGTGAATCAGGAGGGGGAGACAATTCACCCCTCCACTTT. The chain carries TRBV25-1 and TRBJ1-6; tentative D call: TRBD1 (6 bases). The CDR3 totals 16 residues. Germline loops: CDR1 MGHDK, CDR2 SYGVNS. With 1 base removed from V and 7 bases from J, the gap between germline ends came to 14 bases.

The genes are TRBV7-9 and TRBJ2-5, with 8 bases identical to TRBD1. V shed 7 bases and J 2 bases; nucleotides not matched to a gene: 15. There are 17 residues in the CDR3. Germline V lookup: CDR1 SEHNR, CDR2 FQNEAQ (reference sequence). The CDR3 loop reads CASNNWVGQGVQETQYF. CDR3 in DNA: TGTGCCAGCAACAACTGGGTTGGACAGGGCGTACAAGAGACCCAGTACTTC. The full variable domain, completed using reference TRBV7-9 and TRBJ2-5, is DTGVSQNPRHKITKRGQNVTFRCDPISEHNRLYWYRQTLGQGPEFLTYFQNEAQLEKSRLLSDRFSAERPKGSFSTLEIQRTEQGDSAMYLCASNNWVGQGVQETQYFGPGTRLLVL.

The rearrangement uses TRBV9 and TRBJ2-1, with a tentative D call TRBD2 (6 bases). CDR3 length: 15 amino acids. V was shortened by 4 bases and J by 4 bases, with 15 bases between the two germline ends. Germline V gives CDR1 SGDLS, CDR2 YYNGEE. For the CDR3, the DNA is TGTGCCAGCAGCCCCTCGGGGGTTAGATACAATGAGCAGTTCTTC. It translates to CASSPSGVRYNEQFF.

This clone was picked up one time. The chain is built from TRBV27 and TRBJ2-3; 10 bases match TRBD2. Germline values: CDR1 MNHEY, CDR2 SMNVEV (reference sequence). This CDR3 region has 16 residues. Trimming took 3 bases from V and 4 from J; bases not matched to a gene: 7. The CDR3 sequence: CASSLYGTSASDTQYF. The CDR3 DNA is TGTGCCAGCAGTTTGTACGGGACTAGCGCTTCAGATACGCAGTATTTT.

The J gene is TRBJ1-1, the V gene TRBV6-4; D unclear. Germline-derived CDR1 and CDR2 are MRHNA and SNTAGT. V lost 5 bases, J lost 4 bases, and 11 bases lay in between. The CDR3 is made up of 13 amino acids. The CDR3 spells CASSSSDSTEAFF. The CDR3 nucleotides are TGTGCCAGCAGTTCCTCTGACTCCACTGAAGCTTTCTTT.

The V call is TRBV27, the J call TRBJ1-2; maybe TRBD1 (6 bases). Germline V gene data show CDR1 as MNHEY and CDR2 as SMNVEV (reference sequence). The ends were cut back, 2 bases at V and 5 bases at J, with 15 bases in the middle. CDR3 size: 15 residues. CDR3 sequence (DNA): TGTGCCAGCAGTTTAGTCGGGGGGGGGCCTTATGGCTACACCTTC. Its translation: CASSLVGGGPYGYTF.

The sample holds a few counts of this clone. This specimen includes other DNA sequences encoding the same CDR3. V and J are TRBV9 and TRBJ1-4; D not certain. Trimming pared 2 bases from V and 8 bases from J, leaving 10 bases between. This CDR3 spans 13 amino acids. Germline CDR1 SGDLS, CDR2 YYNGEE. CDR3 coding DNA: TGTGCCAGCAGCGTCTCGGGTGGGGAAAAACTGTTTTTT. This encodes CASSVSGGEKLFF.